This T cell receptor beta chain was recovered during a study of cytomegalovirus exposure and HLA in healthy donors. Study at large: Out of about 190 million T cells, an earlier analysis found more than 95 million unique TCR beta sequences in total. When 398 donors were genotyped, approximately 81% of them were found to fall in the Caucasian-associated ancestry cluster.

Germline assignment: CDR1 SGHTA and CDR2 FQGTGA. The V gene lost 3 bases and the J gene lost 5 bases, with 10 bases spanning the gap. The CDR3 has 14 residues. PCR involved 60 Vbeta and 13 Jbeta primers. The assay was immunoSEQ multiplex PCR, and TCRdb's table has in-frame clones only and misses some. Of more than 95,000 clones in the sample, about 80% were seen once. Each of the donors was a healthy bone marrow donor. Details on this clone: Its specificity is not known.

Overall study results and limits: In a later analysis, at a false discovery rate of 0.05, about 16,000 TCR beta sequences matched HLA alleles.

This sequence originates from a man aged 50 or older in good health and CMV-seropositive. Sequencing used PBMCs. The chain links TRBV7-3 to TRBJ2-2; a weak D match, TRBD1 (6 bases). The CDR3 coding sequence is TGTGCCAGCAGCTTGACTCAGGGGACCGGGGAGCTGTTTTTT. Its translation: CASSLTQGTGELFF.